These T cell receptor beta chains were read from a single sample in a study of blood T cell repertoires in COVID-19. Clones were sequenced by immunoSEQ multiplex PCR, and TCRdb holds only the in-frame ones, with some missing. The data show approximately 210,000 clones, roughly four fifths seen once. Sequencing used peripheral blood. Source of these receptors: a woman aged 50 to 60 with active or convalescent COVID-19. Both conserved end residues are part of each CDR3. A D gene is named only where the DNA matches it firmly. The size field is filled for only some rows; it gives once, few, many or a size class.

V: TRBV7-9
J: TRBJ1-4
size: NA
D: NA
CDR3: CASSSRSEKLFF
DNA: TGTGCCAGCAGCTCTAGGTCCGAAAAACTGTTTTTT

V: TRBV5-6
J: TRBJ2-2
size: NA
D: NA
CDR3: CASSLTQGYTGELFF
DNA: TGTGCCAGCAGCTTAACTCAGGGGTACACCGGGGAGCTGTTTTTT

V: TRBV6-1
J: TRBJ1-2
size: NA
D: TRBD1
CDR3: CASSELRTGSFDYTF
DNA: TGTGCCAGCAGTGAACTACGGACAGGGTCCTTTGACTACACCTTC

V: TRBV24-1
J: TRBJ1-5
size: NA
D: NA
CDR3: CATSDGTFSNQPQHF
DNA: TGTGCCACCAGTGACGGGACATTTAGCAATCAGCCCCAGCATTTT

V: TRBV9
J: TRBJ1-6
size: NA
D: NA
CDR3: CASSVTGSNNSPLHF
DNA: TGTGCCAGCAGCGTCACCGGGTCAAATAATTCACCCCTCCACTTT

V: TRBV28
J: TRBJ1-5
size: NA
D: TRBD1
CDR3: CASSPGQGMLQPQHF
DNA: TGTGCCAGCAGTCCGGGACAGGGAATGTTACAGCCCCAGCATTTT

V: TRBV24-1
J: TRBJ1-2
size: NA
D: NA
CDR3: CATSAEYLDFGYTF
DNA: TGTGCCACCAGTGCCGAGTACTTAGACTTTGGCTACACCTTC

V: TRBV27
J: TRBJ1-1
size: NA
D: TRBD1
CDR3: CASSPGQGTMNTEAFF
DNA: TGTGCCAGCAGTCCCGGACAGGGGACAATGAACACTGAAGCTTTCTTT

V: TRBV11-2
J: TRBJ2-7
size: few
D: NA
CDR3: CASSFGSSYEQYF
DNA: TGTGCCAGCAGCTTTGGCAGCTCCTACGAGCAGTACTTC

V: TRBV14
J: TRBJ2-2
size: NA
D: TRBD2
CDR3: CASSQGVSGGTGELFF
DNA: TGTGCCAGCAGCCAAGGAGTAAGCGGGGGGACCGGGGAGCTGTTTTTT

V: TRBV19
J: TRBJ2-1
size: NA
D: TRBD1
CDR3: CASSIGQGRNEQFF
DNA: TGTGCCAGTAGTATAGGACAGGGGAGGAATGAGCAGTTCTTC

V: TRBV2
J: TRBJ1-5
size: NA
D: NA
CDR3: CASSEGSEYSNQPQHF
DNA: TGTGCCAGCAGTGAAGGGTCAGAATATAGCAATCAGCCCCAGCATTTT